The rows below give T cell receptor beta chains drawn from one sample of a study of OX40 agonist ivuxolimab in advanced cancers. Produced via immunoSEQ multiplex PCR; TCRdb's table is partial and in-frame only. In the table there are 85,000 to 100,000 clones, approximately 94% of which are singletons. The sequences come from CD4+ or CD8+ T cells sorted from blood, collected in a trial of the OX40 agonist ivuxolimab. These receptors were obtained from an adult with an advanced solid tumor such as melanoma, head and neck, liver or kidney cancer. Both conserved end residues are part of each CDR3. A D gene is named only where the DNA matches it firmly. Some rows have no size entry. The others give once, few or many, or a class for an expanded clone.

D gene	clone size	V gene	J gene	CDR3 DNA	CDR3 protein
TRBD1	.	TRBV30	TRBJ1-5	TGTGCCTGGAGTGTACAGGGGGGCGGTCAGCCCCAGCATTTT	CAWSVQGGGQPQHF
TRBD2	.	TRBV9	TRBJ2-2	TGTGCCAGCAGCGCGACTAGCGGGTATCCCGGGGAGCTGTTTTTT	CASSATSGYPGELFF
TRBD1	.	TRBV7-8	TRBJ1-6	TGTGCCAGCAGCCCCCGGACAGGGGTAAATTCACCCCTCCACTTT	CASSPRTGVNSPLHF
TRBD1	.	TRBV6-1	TRBJ2-1	TGTGCCAGCAGTGCCCTGGGACAGGGCCCCGGAGAGCAGTTCTTC	CASSALGQGPGEQFF
.	.	TRBV9	TRBJ2-2	TGTGCCAGCAGCCCCAGGGTAGCGGAGAACACCGGGGAGCTGTTTTTT	CASSPRVAENTGELFF
.	.	TRBV7-9	TRBJ1-5	TGTGCCAGCAGCTTAGGGGGGGGCGCGAGCAATCAGCCCCAGCATTTT	CASSLGGGASNQPQHF
.	.	TRBV7-2	TRBJ2-3	TGTGCCAGCAGCTCTACTAGGAGCACAGATACGCAGTATTTT	CASSSTRSTDTQYF
TRBD1	.	TRBV28	TRBJ1-5	TGTGCCAGCAGCCGGACAGGGGGTATTCAGCCCCAGCATTTT	CASSRTGGIQPQHF
.	.	TRBV21-1	TRBJ1-3	TGTGCCAGCAGCATTCGACAGGGCGCCTCTGGAAACACCATATATTTT	CASSIRQGASGNTIYF
.	once	TRBV5-4	TRBJ2-4	TGTGCCAGCAGCTTTCCGGACACTATCAACATTCAGTACTTC	CASSFPDTINIQYF